A selection of T cell receptor beta chains follows, all from one sample in a study of human T cells and chemical hapten exposure. In TCRdb, the RACE reads were re-called with MiXCR into one record per CDR3 protein. The repertoire holds about 110,000 distinct CDR3 sequences, roughly a tenth seen once, with about 3.1% in the top ten. The sample in question was whole blood, obtained in connection with sensitization to the hapten diphenylcyclopropenone (DPC). Every receptor here comes from a woman aged 40-49 years with alopecia areata. Some clones in this sample may be carry-over from other donors' samples. Each CDR3 is given with its conserved first and last residue. The D gene is left open where the match is weak. Expanded clones get a size class; other rows say once, few or many, or leave the size out.

TRBJ2-5,TRBV4-1,many,TRBD1,TGCGCCAGCAGCCAGACAGGGGGCGCACAGGAGACCCAGTACTTC,CASSQTGGAQETQYF
TRBJ1-2,TRBV24-1,many,.,TGTGCCACCAGTGATTCGCGGGGGCCGCACTATGGCTACACCTTC,CATSDSRGPHYGYTF
TRBJ1-1,TRBV7-7,many,.,TGTGCCAGCAGCCCCCAACAGGTGGGGGCTGAAGCTTTCTTT,CASSPQQVGAEAFF
TRBJ1-6,TRBV28,few,.,TGTGCCAGCAGTCCACCCCTAACGGGTGACTCGCCCCTCCACTTT,CASSPPLTGDSPLHF
TRBJ2-2,TRBV11-2,.,TRBD2,TGTGCCAGCAGCCTTAAGCGGGGGGTTTACGGGGAGCTGTTTTTT,CASSLKRGVYGELFF
TRBJ1-1,TRBV6-5,.,TRBD1,TGTGCCAGCAGCCGGAAGACAGGGGGCATGACTGAAGCTTTCTTT,CASSRKTGGMTEAFF
TRBJ1-2,TRBV11-2,.,.,TGTGCCAGCAGTTTTCGGGGGTACGATGGCTACACCTTC,CASSFRGYDGYTF
TRBJ2-7,TRBV7-8,many,.,TGTGCCAGCAGCTTACTTGGGACCTACGAGCAGTACTTC,CASSLLGTYEQYF
TRBJ2-6,TRBV4-1,many,TRBD1,TGCGCCAGCAGCCGGACAGGCCCCTCTGGGGCCAACGTCCTGACTTTC,CASSRTGPSGANVLTF
TRBJ2-1,TRBV7-2,few,.,TGTGCCAGCAGCTACTACGTCGGGACCAATGAGCAGTTCTTC,CASSYYVGTNEQFF
TRBJ2-5,TRBV20-1,few,TRBD2,TGCAGTGCTAGGCGGGGGTACCAAGAGACCCAGTACTTC,CSARRGYQETQYF
TRBJ1-1,TRBV7-9,few,.,TGTGCCAGCATCCGATGGGGATACAGACCCGTGGAAGCTTTCTTT,CASIRWGYRPVEAFF
TRBJ1-1,TRBV11-2,many,.,TGTGCCAGCAGCTTAGCCCAGGGCTCGGTGAACACTGAAGCTTTCTTT,CASSLAQGSVNTEAFF
TRBJ2-7,TRBV29-1,.,.,TGCAGCGTCCTTGGAATCTACGAGCAGTACTTC,CSVLGIYEQYF
TRBJ2-7,TRBV25-1,few,TRBD1,TGTGCCAGCAGTGAACAGGGGGTTACCTACGAGCAGTACTTC,CASSEQGVTYEQYF
TRBJ1-3,TRBV6-1,many,.,TGTGCCAGCACCGGAGCAGCTTCTGGAAACACCATATATTTT,CASTGAASGNTIYF
TRBJ2-2,TRBV6-5,.,.,TGTGCCAGCAGTTACTCGGGACTTCTTACGAACACCGGGGAGCTGTTTTTT,CASSYSGLLTNTGELFF
TRBJ2-5,TRBV14,.,.,TGTGCCAGCAGTCGTTGGCCCCGCGGCCAAGAGACCCAGTACTTC,CASSRWPRGQETQYF
TRBJ2-3,TRBV25-1,many,TRBD2,TGTGCCAGCAGTGAATCGGGAGGAGCCACGCAGTATTTT,CASSESGGATQYF
TRBJ1-2,TRBV29-1,.,.,TGCAGCGTCCTGGGGGCGCGTGGCTACACCTTC,CSVLGARGYTF
TRBJ1-6,TRBV7-6,few,TRBD1,TGTGCCAGCAGCTCCGCTGGACAGGGTCAGTGGTCACCCCTCCACTTT,CASSSAGQGQWSPLHF
TRBJ1-2,TRBV4-1,.,TRBD1,TGCGCCAGCAGCCAAGCGACAGGGCCTAACTATGGCTACACCTTC,CASSQATGPNYGYTF
TRBJ1-1,TRBV6-2/TRBV6-3,many,.,TGTGCCAGCAGCTTCACTCCGGGAGCAGGAACTGAAGCTTTCTTT,CASSFTPGAGTEAFF
TRBJ1-1,TRBV7-9,many,.,TGTGCCAGCAGCACCGGGGATGAAGCTTTCTTT,CASSTGDEAFF
TRBJ2-1,TRBV9,.,TRBD2,TGTGCCAGCAGCGTTTTAGCGGGGGCCCTCTCCTACAATGAGCAGTTCTTC,CASSVLAGALSYNEQFF
TRBJ1-5,TRBV10-3,many,.,TGTGCCATCAGTGAAGGGGTTCAGCCCCAGCATTTT,CAISEGVQPQHF
TRBJ1-5,TRBV19,many,.,TGTGCCAGTACCCAGGACGGATATAGCAATCAGCCCCAGCATTTT,CASTQDGYSNQPQHF